Following are 27 T cell receptor beta chains from one sample sequenced in a study of T-cell reconstitution after alpha-beta-depleted transplantation in children. The TCRbeta library incorporated unique molecular identifiers. TCRdb ran MiXCR on the PCR reads and lists one entry per CDR3 protein. The sample lists about 610,000 distinct CDR3 sequences, roughly a tenth occurring once. Source: PBMCs from the stem cell graft donor, taken from the stem cell graft. These receptors came from a human donor who donated a stem cell graft to a child with acute myeloid leukemia.

This clonotype came up a few times. V and J are TRBV12-3 or TRBV12-4 and TRBJ2-6; no clear D. V shed 3 bases and J shed 0 bases, with 6 bases lying between them. The CDR3 is made up of 15 amino acids. The chain's CDR3 is CASSFQSSGANVLTF. CDR3 DNA sequence: TGTGCCAGCAGTTTTCAGAGCTCTGGGGCCAACGTCCTGACTTTC.

This clonotype was seen at least ten times. The chain links TRBV11-1 to TRBJ2-4; D might be TRBD2 (5 bases). Trimming took off 5 bases at V and 2 bases at J, with 13 bases between the two ends. This CDR3 is 15 amino acids long. Germline CDR1 reads SGHAT; CDR2 reads FQDESV (reference sequence). CDR3 region: CASSPRDISKNIQYF. DNA for the CDR3: TGTGCCAGCAGCCCCCGGGATATATCCAAAAACATTCAGTACTTC.

CDR3 protein: CASSWGPGTGNTEAFF. The CDR3 nucleotides read TGTGCCAGCAGCTGGGGTCCCGGGACAGGGAACACTGAAGCTTTCTTT. The chain uses TRBV5-5 and TRBJ1-1; 8 nucleotides agree with TRBD1. The CDR3 sequence is 16 residues long. Germline V gene sequence: CDR1 SGHKS, CDR2 YYEKEE (reference sequence). J gave up 1 base and V 3 bases, and 8 bases lay outside the gene matches.

In its sample, this clonotype was seen a few times. V and J are TRBV2 and TRBJ2-5, with TRBD1 identical over 8 bases. From germline, CDR1 is SNHLY and CDR2 FYNNEI. The CDR3 has 14 amino acids. After removal of 5 bases from V and 3 bases from J, the junction contained 5 bases not matched to a gene. Written as DNA, the CDR3 is TGTGCCAGCAGTCTATTACAGGGGGAAGAGACCCAGTACTTC. As protein: CASSLLQGEETQYF.

In this sample, this clonotype turned up many times. The chain couples TRBV2 to TRBJ1-1; no reliable D call. The CDR3 sequence is 12 residues long. V was shortened by 3 bases and J by 0 bases, with 2 bases between the two germline ends. CDR1 and CDR2 (germline): SNHLY, FYNNEI. CDR3 protein: CASSDLNTEAFF. The CDR3, as DNA: TGTGCCAGCAGTGACCTGAACACTGAAGCTTTCTTT.

This clonotype was observed at least ten times. The chain links TRBV2 to TRBJ2-1; a possible D gene is TRBD1 (6 bases). Germline V gene sequence: CDR1 SNHLY, CDR2 FYNNEI. The CDR3 is made up of 13 amino acids. Trimming removed 7 bases from V and 0 bases from J, with 7 bases in between. For the CDR3, the DNA is TGTGCCAGCATGGACAGCTCCTACAATGAGCAGTTCTTC. This sequence encodes CASMDSSYNEQFF.

This clonotype was counted a few times. This chain uses TRBV10-3 with TRBJ2-2; the D gene is possibly TRBD1 (7 bases). Trimming stripped 7 bases from V and 4 bases from J, with 19 bases between. This CDR3 is built from 16 residues. Germline loops: CDR1 ENHRY, CDR2 SYGVKD. In nucleotides, the CDR3 is TGTGCCATCAAGATCCAGGGGGAGGACGGCACCGGGGAGCTGTTTTTT. It specifies CAIKIQGEDGTGELFF.

This clonotype was seen at least ten times. The chain carries TRBV5-1 and TRBJ2-3; the match to TRBD2 covers 14 bases. Germline values: CDR1 SGHRS, CDR2 YFSETQ. The CDR3 loop spans 16 amino acids. The junction had 3 bases not matched to a gene; V was cut back by 3 bases and J by 3 bases. The CDR3 spells CASSSGTSGRTDTQYF. The CDR3 DNA reads as TGCGCCAGCAGCTCCGGGACTAGCGGGAGAACAGATACGCAGTATTTT.

The V call is TRBV5-1, the J call TRBJ2-1; D is uncertain. V was trimmed by 0 bases and J by 10 bases, leaving 8 bases between them. This CDR3 is 12 amino acids long. Germline V gene data show CDR1 as SGHRS and CDR2 as YFSETQ. The CDR3 bases are TGCGCCAGCAGCTTGGAGGTGAGGGAGCAGTTCTTC. The encoded protein is CASSLEVREQFF.

This clonotype was seen more than once but under ten times. The chain uses TRBV7-3 and TRBJ1-6; D remains ambiguous. Germline CDR1 reads SGHTA; CDR2 reads FQGTGA. The germline V and J ends were trimmed by 1 base and 9 bases, with 7 bases remaining between them. This CDR3 spans 13 amino acids. CDR3 loop: CASSLIGSSPLHF. The CDR3, as DNA: TGTGCCAGCAGCTTAATAGGGAGTTCACCCCTCCACTTT. Based on the CDR3 plus reference TRBV7-3 and TRBJ1-6, the full variable domain is GAGVSQTPSNKVTEKGKYVELRCDPISGHTALYWYRQSLGQGPEFLIYFQGTGAADDSGLPNDRFFAVRPEGSVSTLKIQRTERGDSAVYLCASSLIGSSPLHFGNGTRLTVT.

This chain uses TRBV5-6 with TRBJ2-5, with 7 bases aligning to TRBD2. The CDR3 sequence is 15 residues long. The trim removed 0 bases at V and 3 bases at J, leaving 5 bases unmatched. Per germline, CDR1 SGHDT and CDR2 YYEEEE. CDR3 sequence reads: CASSLGAGVEETQYF. As DNA, the CDR3 is TGTGCCAGCAGCTTGGGTGCGGGAGTGGAAGAGACCCAGTACTTC. Full variable domain (missing parts from reference TRBV5-6 and TRBJ2-5): DAGVTQSPTHLIKTRGQQVTLRCSPKSGHDTVSWYQQALGQGPQFIFQYYEEEERQRGNFPDRFSGHQFPNYSSELNVNALLLGDSALYLCASSLGAGVEETQYFGPGTRLLVL.

This clonotype appeared a few times. The chain combines TRBV14 with TRBJ2-7; D gene unclear. Trimming took 1 base from V and 0 from J, leaving 16 bases between them. The CDR3 runs 17 residues. Germline values: CDR1 SGHDN, CDR2 FVKESK. The DNA for the CDR3 is TGTGCCAGCAGCCAAGTGGGCGCTCCGTCTACCTCCTACGAGCAGTACTTC. This codes for CASSQVGAPSTSYEQYF.

This clonotype was observed once. A much larger clone sits a single nucleotide away, making a read error possible. This chain uses TRBV12-3 or TRBV12-4 with TRBJ2-3; D uncertain. This CDR3 comprises 14 residues. This CDR3 reads CASSTEMRTETQYF. CDR3 in DNA: TGTGCCAGCAGTACAGAAATGAGAACAGAAACGCAGTATTTT.

The rearrangement uses TRBV7-2 and TRBJ2-7; D remains ambiguous. The ends were cut back, 4 bases at V and 5 bases at J, with 9 bases in the middle. The CDR3 contains 12 residues. Looked up from germline, CDR1 is SGHTA and CDR2 is FQGNSA. The CDR3 coding sequence is TGTGCCAGCAGCTCACCCAAGAACGAGCAGTACTTC. It codes for CASSSPKNEQYF.

This clonotype showed up just a few times. The rearrangement uses TRBV5-4 and TRBJ2-2; unclear D gene. Germline V gene lookup returns CDR1 SGHNT and CDR2 YYREEE (reference sequence). The CDR3 spans 14 residues. V lost 0 bases, J lost 1 base, and 4 bases lay in between. The CDR3 is CASSLGWNTGELFF. The CDR3 DNA is TGTGCCAGCAGCTTGGGCTGGAACACCGGGGAGCTGTTTTTT.

A note on this clonotype: A much larger clone is a single base away; this may be a read error. The gene calls are TRBV7-9 and TRBJ1-1; D remains ambiguous. Per the germline V gene, CDR1 is SEHNR and CDR2 is FQNEAQ (reference sequence). V was shortened by 7 bases and J by 5 bases, with 14 bases between the two germline ends. The CDR3 runs to 13 residues. The DNA for the CDR3 is TGTGCCAGCACCCCCGGGTCCTTTACTGAAGCTTTCTTT. Translated, it gives CASTPGSFTEAFF.

The genes are TRBV20-1 and TRBJ2-2; 9 bases align to TRBD1. The CDR3 contains 14 residues. Germline values: CDR1 DFQATT, CDR2 SNEGSKA (reference sequence). The V and J ends lost 5 bases and 7 bases, in that order; junction bases with no gene match: 8. The CDR3 loop reads CSAGRDRAGGELFF. CDR3 DNA: TGCAGTGCTGGCCGGGACAGGGCCGGCGGGGAGCTGTTTTTT.

The chain carries TRBV5-1 and TRBJ1-1; D not resolved. V was clipped by 0 bases and J by 10 bases, with 10 bases between them. CDR1 and CDR2 (germline): SGHRS, YFSETQ. The CDR3 consists of 12 residues. CDR3 amino acids: CASSLEGLGAFF. CDR3 in DNA: TGCGCCAGCAGCTTGGAGGGTCTCGGAGCTTTCTTT.

This chain connects TRBV6-2 or TRBV6-3 to TRBJ2-1; perhaps TRBD2 as D (8 bases). V was cut by 10 bases and J by 8 bases, with 21 bases left in between. CDR1 MNHEY and CDR2 SVGEGT come from the germline V gene. The length of the CDR3 is 14 residues. CDR3 in amino acids: CAIERGGGGDEQFF. CDR3 sequence (DNA): TGTGCCATCGAACGGGGGGGAGGGGGCGATGAGCAGTTCTTC.

This clonotype was seen only a few times. This rearrangement joins TRBV5-1 to TRBJ2-7, with D tentatively TRBD1 or TRBD2 (5 bases each). V shed 7 bases and J shed 5 bases, with 19 bases lying between them. CDR3 size: 14 residues. Per the germline V gene, CDR1 is SGHRS and CDR2 is YFSETQ. CDR3 nucleotides: TGCGCCAGCGGAATGACCTTGGGGGTAGACGAGCAGTACTTC. This codes for CASGMTLGVDEQYF.

There are a few counts of this clonotype. This chain links TRBV6-2 or TRBV6-3 with TRBJ2-1; unclear D gene. The germline V and J ends were trimmed by 5 bases and 8 bases, with 7 bases remaining between them. CDR1 and CDR2 from the germline V gene are MNHEY and SVGEGT. The CDR3 contains 11 residues. Here the CDR3 DNA reads TGTGCCAGCAGTAATAGATATGAGCAGTTCTTC. This encodes CASSNRYEQFF.

This clonotype was counted between two and nine times. V gene TRBV29-1 combines with J gene TRBJ2-7, with TRBD1 matching 7 bases. The V gene end was trimmed by 2 bases and the J gene end by 2 bases; junction bases not matched to a gene: 3. CDR1 and CDR2 (germline): SQVTM, ANQGSEA. The CDR3 extends over 13 amino acids. DNA of the CDR3: TGCAGCGTTGAAATCGGGACAGCCTACGAGCAGTACTTC. Protein sequence: CSVEIGTAYEQYF.

This clonotype was recorded many times. V gene TRBV7-2 combines with J gene TRBJ2-1, with TRBD2 matching 8 bases. Germline CDR1 SGHTA, CDR2 FQGNSA. The ends lost 4 bases at V and 7 bases at J; junction bases unmatched: 15. This CDR3 comprises 17 residues. The CDR3 loop is CASSYLGASGQRNEQFF. The CDR3 DNA reads as TGTGCCAGCAGCTACCTGGGGGCTAGCGGGCAGAGGAATGAGCAGTTCTTC.

This clonotype was recorded a few times. This chain connects TRBV29-1 to TRBJ2-2; the D gene is possibly TRBD1 (6 bases). With 5 bases removed from V and 6 bases from J, the gap between germline ends came to 10 bases. CDR1 and CDR2 (germline): SQVTM, ANQGSEA. CDR3 length: 12 residues. The CDR3 region is CSVKTGPGELFF. The CDR3 DNA sequence: TGCAGCGTTAAGACAGGTCCCGGGGAGCTGTTTTTT.

Only a few counts were recorded for this clonotype. The chain recombines TRBV9 with TRBJ2-1, with 10 positions matching TRBD2. Trimming removed 0 bases from V and 7 bases from J; junction bases left unmatched: 7. Germline V gene lookup returns CDR1 SGDLS and CDR2 YYNGEE. This CDR3 is 16 amino acids long. CDR3 residues: CASSVGRGLATNEQFF. The CDR3 DNA is TGTGCCAGCAGCGTAGGGAGGGGACTAGCGACGAATGAGCAGTTCTTC.

This clonotype was detected a few times. This chain links TRBV4-1 with TRBJ2-1; TRBD2 agrees at 11 bases. Germline lookup yields CDR1 MGHRA and CDR2 YSYEKL. V lost 0 bases to trimming and J lost 2 bases; unmatched junction nucleotides: 15. This CDR3 contains 21 residues. This CDR3 reads CASSQDPILAGVGKTYNEQFF. The CDR3 DNA reads TGCGCCAGCAGCCAAGACCCAATACTAGCGGGAGTGGGAAAAACCTACAATGAGCAGTTCTTC.

Worth noting for this clonotype: This could be a read error, since a much larger clone is one nucleotide away. The V gene is TRBV4-3, the J gene TRBJ2-3, with TRBD2 matching 8 bases. V was pared by 0 bases and J by 3 bases, with 5 bases of the junction left unmatched. Germline V gives CDR1 LGHNA, CDR2 YSLEER. CDR3 length equals 16 residues. The CDR3 region is CASSQDTTSETDTQYF. CDR3 nucleotides: TGCGCCAGCAGCCAAGATACGACTAGCGAGACAGATACGCAGTATTTT.